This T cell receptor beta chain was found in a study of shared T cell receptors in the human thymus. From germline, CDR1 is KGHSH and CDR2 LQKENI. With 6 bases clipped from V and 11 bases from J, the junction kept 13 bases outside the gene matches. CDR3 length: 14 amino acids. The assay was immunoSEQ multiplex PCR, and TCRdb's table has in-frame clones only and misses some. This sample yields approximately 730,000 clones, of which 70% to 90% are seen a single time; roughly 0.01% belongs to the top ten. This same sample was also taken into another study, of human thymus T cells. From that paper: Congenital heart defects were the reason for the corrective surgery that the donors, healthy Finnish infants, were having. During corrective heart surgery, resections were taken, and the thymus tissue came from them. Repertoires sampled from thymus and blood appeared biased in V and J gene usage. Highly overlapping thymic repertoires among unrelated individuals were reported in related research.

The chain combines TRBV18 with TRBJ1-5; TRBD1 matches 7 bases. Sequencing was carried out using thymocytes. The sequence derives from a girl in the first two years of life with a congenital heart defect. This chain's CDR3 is CASSSRPIQGSQHF. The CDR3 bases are TGTGCCAGCTCCTCCCGCCCGATACAGGGGTCCCAGCATTTT.